A selection of T cell receptor beta chains follows, all from one sample in a study of beta chain features in type 1 diabetes. Using immunoSEQ multiplex PCR, the repertoire was profiled, and TCRdb retains in-frame clones only, with some absent. The data contain roughly 400,000 clones, approximately 14% of them singletons. Sequencing was carried out using naive CD4+ T cells from blood. These receptors originate from a young man in good health. Both conserved end residues are part of each CDR3. D genes are given only for firm matches. Only part of the rows carry a size: once, few, many, or a class if the clone is expanded.

j_call,v_call,d_call,clone_size,cdr3_aa,cdr3_nt
TRBJ2-7,TRBV7-2,.,few,CASSLAPYEQYF,TGTGCCAGCAGCTTAGCCCCCTACGAGCAGTACTTC
TRBJ2-1,TRBV5-6,TRBD2,.,CASSLGTSGYNEQFF,TGTGCCAGCAGCCTAGGGACTAGCGGTTACAATGAGCAGTTCTTC
TRBJ2-1,TRBV5-4,TRBD2,.,CASSLDAGAYNEQFF,TGTGCCAGCAGCTTGGATGCGGGAGCTTACAATGAGCAGTTCTTC
TRBJ1-5,TRBV5-6,TRBD1,.,CASSLGPRTGRKPQHF,TGTGCCAGCAGCTTGGGTCCCAGGACAGGGCGAAAGCCCCAGCATTTT
TRBJ1-2,TRBV4-2,.,few,CASSQERGAFYGYTF,TGTGCCAGCAGCCAAGAACGGGGGGCGTTCTATGGCTACACCTTC
TRBJ2-1,TRBV9,.,few,CASSVAVRGGDNEQFF,TGTGCCAGCAGCGTAGCGGTACGGGGCGGCGACAATGAGCAGTTCTTC
TRBJ1-1,TRBV19,.,.,CASSSGGRTEAFF,TGTGCCAGTAGCTCTGGGGGACGCACTGAAGCTTTCTTT
TRBJ2-5,TRBV5-6,.,.,CASSRKIARWGETQYF,TGTGCCAGCAGCCGTAAGATCGCCCGCTGGGGAGAGACCCAGTACTTC
TRBJ2-2,TRBV7-9,.,few,CASSSTPGTVVGGELFF,TGTGCCAGCAGCTCAACCCCCGGGACCGTGGTTGGCGGGGAGCTGTTTTTT
TRBJ1-1,TRBV6-5,.,few,CASSVGTVNTEAFF,TGTGCCAGCAGTGTGGGGACGGTGAACACTGAAGCTTTCTTT
TRBJ2-5,TRBV18,TRBD1,.,CASSQLAGGLVQETQYF,TGTGCCAGCTCCCAACTTGCAGGGGGCCTTGTCCAAGAGACCCAGTACTTC
TRBJ2-1,TRBV10-3,.,few,CAINGGEGSYNEQFF,TGTGCCATCAATGGCGGGGAAGGCTCCTACAATGAGCAGTTCTTC
TRBJ1-1,TRBV9,.,few,CASSTGNTEAFF,TGTGCCAGCAGCACTGGGAACACTGAAGCTTTCTTT
TRBJ2-1,TRBV5-4,TRBD2,few,CASSPRTSGNNEQFF,TGTGCCAGCAGCCCGAGGACTAGCGGTAACAATGAGCAGTTCTTC
TRBJ2-5,TRBV4-3,.,few,CASSQERLALGEETQYF,TGCGCCAGCAGCCAAGAAAGGCTTGCCCTAGGGGAAGAGACCCAGTACTTC
TRBJ2-1,TRBV19,TRBD1,.,CASSSGGFEQFF,TGTGCCAGTAGCTCAGGGGGCTTTGAGCAGTTCTTC
TRBJ1-1,TRBV30,.,few,CAWSVSRAAFF,TGTGCCTGGAGTGTGTCTCGGGCAGCTTTCTTT
TRBJ1-6,TRBV7-6,.,.,CASSLGAKNSPLHF,TGTGCCAGCAGCTTAGGGGCCAAAAATTCACCCCTCCACTTT
TRBJ2-1,TRBV5-1,.,.,CASSFASTYNEQFF,TGCGCCAGCAGCTTCGCCAGTACCTACAATGAGCAGTTCTTC
TRBJ2-5,TRBV5-6,.,.,CASSTAAGVETQYF,TGTGCCAGCAGCACCGCGGCCGGCGTAGAGACCCAGTACTTC
TRBJ2-3,TRBV6-5,.,few,CASSYDHTDTQYF,TGTGCCAGCAGTTACGACCACACAGATACGCAGTATTTT
TRBJ2-2,TRBV5-4,.,.,CASQRDKNTGELFF,TGTGCCAGCCAACGAGACAAGAACACCGGGGAGCTGTTTTTT
TRBJ2-5,TRBV14,.,few,CASSQDWGETQYF,TGTGCCAGCAGCCAAGATTGGGGGGAGACCCAGTACTTC
TRBJ2-1,TRBV2,.,few,CASTEGGNEQFF,TGTGCCAGCACTGAGGGGGGAAATGAGCAGTTCTTC
TRBJ1-4,TRBV7-9,.,few,CASMDFSANEKLFF,TGTGCGAGCATGGATTTCTCAGCTAATGAAAAACTGTTTTTT
TRBJ2-2,TRBV6-5,TRBD1,.,CASSYYGTGDTGELFF,TGTGCCAGCAGTTATTACGGGACAGGGGATACCGGGGAGCTGTTTTTT
TRBJ2-3,TRBV4-2,TRBD2,few,CASSQEVSGTADTQYF,TGTGCCAGCAGCCAAGAGGTCAGCGGGACCGCAGATACGCAGTATTTT
TRBJ2-3,TRBV7-9,.,.,CASSLGQASTDTQYF,TGTGCCAGCAGCTTAGGCCAGGCTAGCACAGATACGCAGTATTTT
TRBJ2-4,TRBV5-4,.,.,CASSSETGSPKNIQYF,TGTGCCAGCAGCTCGGAAACAGGGTCTCCCAAAAACATTCAGTACTTC
TRBJ1-6,TRBV28,.,.,CASSRDGVLGSPLHF,TGTGCCAGCAGCCGGGACGGGGTTTTAGGATCACCCCTCCACTTT
TRBJ2-1,TRBV14,.,few,CASSQVPVVEQFF,TGTGCCAGCAGCCAAGTTCCTGTAGTCGAGCAGTTCTTC
TRBJ2-1,TRBV7-2,TRBD1,.,CASSLEDRGLAYNEQFF,TGTGCCAGCAGCTTAGAGGACAGGGGACTTGCATACAATGAGCAGTTCTTC
TRBJ1-5,TRBV4-1,.,.,CASSQEFSGVWPQHF,TGCGCCAGCAGCCAAGAGTTTTCTGGGGTCTGGCCCCAGCATTTT
TRBJ2-2,TRBV7-2,.,few,CASSLTSDTGELFF,TGTGCCAGCAGCTTAACCAGCGACACCGGGGAGCTGTTTTTT
TRBJ2-3,TRBV6-5,TRBD2,few,CASSYWGSGADTQYF,TGTGCCAGCAGTTACTGGGGGAGCGGGGCAGATACGCAGTATTTT
TRBJ2-3,TRBV11-2,TRBD2,few,CASSSLRGRVDTQYF,TGTGCCAGCAGCTCACTTAGAGGGAGGGTCGATACGCAGTATTTT
TRBJ2-5,TRBV5-1,.,.,CASSLGKETQYF,TGCGCCAGCAGCTTAGGGAAAGAGACCCAGTACTTC
TRBJ2-1,TRBV7-8,TRBD2,.,CASSFSGGSYNEQFF,TGTGCCAGCAGTTTTAGCGGGGGCTCCTACAATGAGCAGTTCTTC
TRBJ2-3,TRBV4-2,TRBD1,.,CASSQHRDSLDTQYF,TGTGCCAGCAGCCAGCACAGGGACAGTTTAGATACGCAGTATTTT
TRBJ1-5,TRBV7-2,.,.,CASSPDGELNQPQHF,TGTGCCAGCAGCCCAGACGGAGAACTCAATCAGCCCCAGCATTTT
TRBJ2-6,TRBV4-3,.,many,CASSQVSIMEANVLTF,TGCGCCAGCAGCCAAGTTTCTATCATGGAGGCCAACGTCCTGACTTTC
TRBJ2-3,TRBV5-1,.,once,CASRIQVSTDTQYF,TGCGCCAGCAGGATACAGGTATCCACAGATACGCAGTATTTT
TRBJ2-7,TRBV18,.,.,CASSLTSYEQYF,TGTGCCAGCTCGCTGACTAGTTACGAGCAGTACTTC
TRBJ2-4,TRBV7-9,TRBD2,.,CASSLGLGVAKNIQYF,TGTGCCAGCAGCTTGGGACTAGGGGTAGCCAAAAACATTCAGTACTTC
TRBJ1-1,TRBV9,.,few,CASSPGPSNTEAFF,TGTGCCAGCAGCCCAGGACCCTCGAACACTGAAGCTTTCTTT
TRBJ2-1,TRBV20-1,.,.,CSASFNNEQFF,TGCAGTGCTAGCTTTAACAATGAGCAGTTCTTC
TRBJ2-7,TRBV27,.,.,CASSSLRRTYEQYF,TGTGCCAGCAGTTCACTGCGCCGTACGTACGAGCAGTACTTC
TRBJ2-3,TRBV4-3,TRBD2,.,CASSQDSGITDTQYF,TGCGCCAGCAGCCAGGATAGCGGGATCACAGATACGCAGTATTTT